Listed here is a single T cell receptor beta chain. Each sample's input was roughly 270 ng genomic DNA, some 38,000 genome equivalents. The source of the sample is a study of T cell clusters in autoimmune cytopenias. TRB rearrangements were amplified by touch-down multiplex PCR with mixed TRB-A/B primers. TCRdb re-called the multiplex PCR reads and gives one entry per CDR3 protein, without DNA. The sample has about 5,900 distinct CDR3 sequences. The sequence was collected from a human donor with an autoimmune cytopenia or autoimmune hepatitis (not recorded which). Input material: peripheral blood.

The CDR3 sequence: CSARDGAGSSNQPQHF. This chain joins TRBV20-1 and TRBJ1-5; the TCRdb D gene call, TRBD1, has no DNA to confirm it. The CDR3 runs 16 residues. Germline assignment: CDR1 DFQATT and CDR2 SNEGSKA (reference sequence).